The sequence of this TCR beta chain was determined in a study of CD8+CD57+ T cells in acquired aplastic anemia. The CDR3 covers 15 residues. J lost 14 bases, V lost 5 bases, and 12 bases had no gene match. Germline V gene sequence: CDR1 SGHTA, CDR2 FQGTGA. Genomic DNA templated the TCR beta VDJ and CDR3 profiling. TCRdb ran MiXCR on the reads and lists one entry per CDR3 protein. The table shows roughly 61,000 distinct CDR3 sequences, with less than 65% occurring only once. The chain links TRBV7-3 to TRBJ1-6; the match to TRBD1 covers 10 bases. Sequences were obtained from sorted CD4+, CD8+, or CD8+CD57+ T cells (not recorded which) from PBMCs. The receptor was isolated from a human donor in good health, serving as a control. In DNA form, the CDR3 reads TGTGCCAGCAGCGACCGGGACAGGGGCCGGTCAACCCTCCACTTT. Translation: CASSDRDRGRSTLHF.